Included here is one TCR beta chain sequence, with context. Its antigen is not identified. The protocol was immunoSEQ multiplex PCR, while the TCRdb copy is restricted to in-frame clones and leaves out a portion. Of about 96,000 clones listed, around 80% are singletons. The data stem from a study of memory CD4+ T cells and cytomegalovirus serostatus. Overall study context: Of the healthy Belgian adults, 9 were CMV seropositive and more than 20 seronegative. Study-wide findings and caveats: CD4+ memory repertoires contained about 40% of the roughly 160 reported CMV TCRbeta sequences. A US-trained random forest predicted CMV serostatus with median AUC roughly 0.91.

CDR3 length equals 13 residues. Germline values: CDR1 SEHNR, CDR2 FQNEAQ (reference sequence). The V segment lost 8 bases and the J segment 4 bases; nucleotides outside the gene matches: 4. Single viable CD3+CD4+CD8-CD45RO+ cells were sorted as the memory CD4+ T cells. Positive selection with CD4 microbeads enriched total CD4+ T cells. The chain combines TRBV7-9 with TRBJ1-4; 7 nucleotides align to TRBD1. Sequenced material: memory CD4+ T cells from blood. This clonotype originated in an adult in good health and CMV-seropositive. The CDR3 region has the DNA TGTGCCAGCCACAGGGGCAATAATGAAAAACTGTTTTTT. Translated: CASHRGNNEKLFF.